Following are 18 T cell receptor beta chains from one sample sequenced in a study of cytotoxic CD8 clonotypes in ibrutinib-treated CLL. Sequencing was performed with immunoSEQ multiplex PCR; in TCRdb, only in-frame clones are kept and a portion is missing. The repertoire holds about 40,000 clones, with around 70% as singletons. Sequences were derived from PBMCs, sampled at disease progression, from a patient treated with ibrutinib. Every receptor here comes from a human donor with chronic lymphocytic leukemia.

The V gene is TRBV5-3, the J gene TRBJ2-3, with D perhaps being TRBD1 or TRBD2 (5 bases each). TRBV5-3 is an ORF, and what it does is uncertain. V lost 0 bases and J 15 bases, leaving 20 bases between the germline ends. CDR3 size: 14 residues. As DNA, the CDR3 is TGTGCCAGAAGCTTGGTTGGGGACCTAAGCTGGCCCTATTTT. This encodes CARSLVGDLSWPYF.

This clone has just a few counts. This CDR3 is CASSTTSRYEQYF. As DNA, the CDR3 is TGTGCCAGCAGTACGACTAGCCGCTACGAGCAGTACTTC. The V and J genes are TRBV6-5 and TRBJ2-7, with 7 nucleotides matching TRBD2. In germline, CDR1 is MNHEY, CDR2 SVGAGI. After removal of 5 bases from V and 3 bases from J, the junction contained 4 bases not matched to a gene. The CDR3 extends over 13 amino acids.

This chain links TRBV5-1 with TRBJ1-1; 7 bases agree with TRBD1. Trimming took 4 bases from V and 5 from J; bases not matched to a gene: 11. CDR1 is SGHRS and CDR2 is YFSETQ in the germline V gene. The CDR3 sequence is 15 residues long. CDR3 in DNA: TGCGCCAGCAGCCCCCAAGGAGGGGGCGAGACTGAAGCTTTCTTT. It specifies CASSPQGGGETEAFF.

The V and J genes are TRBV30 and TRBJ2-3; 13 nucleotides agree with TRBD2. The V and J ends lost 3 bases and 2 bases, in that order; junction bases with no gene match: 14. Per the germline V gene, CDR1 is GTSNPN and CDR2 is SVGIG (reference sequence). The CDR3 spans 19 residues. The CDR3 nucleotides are TGTGCCTGGAGCCGAAGCCGCTGGACTAGCGGGGGTTTCACAGATACGCAGTATTTT. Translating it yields CAWSRSRWTSGGFTDTQYF.

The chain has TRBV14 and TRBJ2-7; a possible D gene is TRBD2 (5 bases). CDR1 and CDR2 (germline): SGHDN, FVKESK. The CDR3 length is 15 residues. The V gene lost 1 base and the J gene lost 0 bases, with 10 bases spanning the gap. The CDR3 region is CASSQGSGSSYEQYF. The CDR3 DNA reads TGTGCCAGCAGCCAAGGGTCGGGGAGCTCCTACGAGCAGTACTTC.

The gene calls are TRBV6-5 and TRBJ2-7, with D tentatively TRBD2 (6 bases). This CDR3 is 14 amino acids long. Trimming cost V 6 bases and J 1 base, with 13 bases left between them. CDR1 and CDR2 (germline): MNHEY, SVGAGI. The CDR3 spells CASRAGTPSYEQYF. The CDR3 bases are TGTGCCAGCAGGGCGGGGACCCCTTCCTACGAGCAGTACTTC.

CDR3 nucleotide sequence: TGTGCCTGGAGTGGACAGGGTAATCAGCCCCAGCATTTT. As protein: CAWSGQGNQPQHF. The genes are TRBV30 and TRBJ1-5; 7 nucleotides line up with TRBD1. The CDR3 is 13 amino acids. V gave up 1 base and J gave up 4 bases; unmatched junction bases: 1. CDR1 is GTSNPN, CDR2 SVGIG, per germline (reference sequence).

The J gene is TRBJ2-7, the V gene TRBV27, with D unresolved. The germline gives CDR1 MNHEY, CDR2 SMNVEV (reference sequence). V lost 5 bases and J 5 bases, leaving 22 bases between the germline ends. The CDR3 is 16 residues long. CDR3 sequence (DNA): TGTGCCAGCAGTCCGCCTTTCTCATGGCTTCGGGACGAGCAGTACTTC. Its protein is CASSPPFSWLRDEQYF.

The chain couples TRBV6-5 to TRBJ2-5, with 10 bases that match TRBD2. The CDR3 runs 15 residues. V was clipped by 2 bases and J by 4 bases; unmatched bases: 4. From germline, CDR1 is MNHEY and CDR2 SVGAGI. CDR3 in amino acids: CASSYLAGVVETQYF. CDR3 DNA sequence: TGTGCCAGCAGTTACCTAGCGGGAGTCGTAGAGACCCAGTACTTC.

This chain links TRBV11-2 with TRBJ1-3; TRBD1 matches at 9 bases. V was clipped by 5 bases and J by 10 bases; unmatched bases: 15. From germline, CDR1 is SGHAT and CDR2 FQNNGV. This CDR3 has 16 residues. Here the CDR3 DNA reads TGTGCCAGCAGCAGTACACAGGGGGCGAGGTGGAGAACCATATATTTT. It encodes CASSSTQGARWRTIYF.

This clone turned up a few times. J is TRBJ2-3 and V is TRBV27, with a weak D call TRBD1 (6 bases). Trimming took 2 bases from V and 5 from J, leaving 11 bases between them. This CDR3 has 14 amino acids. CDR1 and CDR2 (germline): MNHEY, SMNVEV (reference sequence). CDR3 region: CASSLGAGVDTQYF. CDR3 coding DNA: TGTGCCAGCAGTTTAGGGGCAGGGGTAGATACGCAGTATTTT.

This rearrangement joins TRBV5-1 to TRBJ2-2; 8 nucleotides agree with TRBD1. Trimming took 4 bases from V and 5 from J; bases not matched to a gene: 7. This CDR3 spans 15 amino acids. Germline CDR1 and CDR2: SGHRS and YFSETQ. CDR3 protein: CASSPRTGITGELFF. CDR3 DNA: TGCGCCAGCAGCCCTCGGACAGGGATTACCGGGGAGCTGTTTTTT.

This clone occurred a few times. The CDR3 sequence is CASSSTGVLSNYGYTF. The CDR3 nucleotides read TGTGCCAGCAGTTCCACCGGAGTTCTCTCTAACTATGGCTACACCTTC. The V gene is TRBV2, the J gene TRBJ1-2; D is ambiguous. The CDR3 loop spans 16 amino acids. Trimming shortened V by 5 bases and J by 0 bases, and 16 bases separated the two germline ends. The germline gives CDR1 SNHLY, CDR2 FYNNEI.

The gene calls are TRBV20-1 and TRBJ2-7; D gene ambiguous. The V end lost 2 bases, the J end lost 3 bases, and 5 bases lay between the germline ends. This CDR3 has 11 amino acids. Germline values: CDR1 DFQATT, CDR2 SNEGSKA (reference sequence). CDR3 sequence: CSARRIYEQYF. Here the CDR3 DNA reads TGCAGTGCTAGAAGGATCTACGAGCAGTACTTC.

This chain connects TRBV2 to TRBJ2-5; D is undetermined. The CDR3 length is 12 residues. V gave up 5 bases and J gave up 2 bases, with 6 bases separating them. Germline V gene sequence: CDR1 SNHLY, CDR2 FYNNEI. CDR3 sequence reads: CASSLVQETQYF. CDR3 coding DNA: TGTGCCAGCAGTTTGGTACAAGAGACCCAGTACTTC. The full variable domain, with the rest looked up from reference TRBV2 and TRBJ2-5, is EPEVTQTPSHQVTQMGQEVILRCVPISNHLYFYWYRQILGQKVEFLVSFYNNEISEKSEIFDDQFSVERPDGSNFTLKIRSTKLEDSAMYFCASSLVQETQYFGPGTRLLVL.

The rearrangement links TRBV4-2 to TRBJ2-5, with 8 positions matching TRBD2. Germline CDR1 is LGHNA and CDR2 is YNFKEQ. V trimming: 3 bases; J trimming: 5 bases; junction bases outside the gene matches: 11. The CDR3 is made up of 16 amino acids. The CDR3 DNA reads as TGTGCCAGCAGCCAGGGGCTCCCCCGGGGGGGGGAGACCCAGTACTTC. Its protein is CASSQGLPRGGETQYF.

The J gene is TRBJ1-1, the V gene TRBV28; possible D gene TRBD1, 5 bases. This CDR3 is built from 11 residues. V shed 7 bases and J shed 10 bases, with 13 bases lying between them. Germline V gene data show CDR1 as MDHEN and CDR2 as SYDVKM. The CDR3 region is CASNRGRGAFF. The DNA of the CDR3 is TGTGCCAGCAACCGGGGACGGGGAGCTTTCTTT.

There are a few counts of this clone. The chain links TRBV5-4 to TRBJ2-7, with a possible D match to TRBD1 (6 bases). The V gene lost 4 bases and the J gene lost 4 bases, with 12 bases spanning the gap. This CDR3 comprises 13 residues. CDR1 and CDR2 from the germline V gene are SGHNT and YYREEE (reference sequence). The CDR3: CASSRGQKYEQYF. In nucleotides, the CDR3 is TGTGCCAGCAGCCGCGGACAGAAATACGAGCAGTACTTC.